Shown below are 8 T cell receptor beta chains from a single sample sequenced in a study of control samples from healthy donors and cancer patients. TCRdb's table, derived via immunoSEQ multiplex PCR, lists solely in-frame clones and lacks some. The sample records about 140,000 clones, about 90% being singletons. Specimen: blood. These receptors were obtained from a man younger than 35 in good health.

This clone was found once. The chain is built from TRBV12-3 or TRBV12-4 and TRBJ1-1, with D unresolved. V was shortened by 3 bases and J by 7 bases, with 12 bases between the two germline ends. This CDR3 contains 13 residues. The CDR3 loop is CASSFNMPSEAFF. The DNA of the CDR3 is TGTGCCAGCAGTTTTAATATGCCAAGTGAAGCTTTCTTT.

The chain joins TRBV2 to TRBJ2-3; D may be TRBD2 (5 bases). The CDR3 totals 15 residues. V lost 1 base and J 2 bases, leaving 10 bases between the germline ends. Germline CDR1 and CDR2: SNHLY and FYNNEI. DNA for the CDR3: TGTGCCAGCAGTGAAGGGATAGCGCCCACAGATACGCAGTATTTT. This translates into CASSEGIAPTDTQYF.

The chain couples TRBV7-2 to TRBJ2-3, with TRBD2 matching 12 bases. This CDR3 region has 17 residues. Germline-derived CDR1 and CDR2 are SGHTA and FQGNSA. J gave up 2 bases and V 3 bases, and 6 bases lay outside the gene matches. CDR3 residues: CASSFALAGGHTDTQYF. CDR3 in DNA: TGTGCCAGCAGCTTCGCCCTAGCGGGGGGGCACACAGATACGCAGTATTTT.

V gene TRBV5-1 combines with J gene TRBJ2-5, with D possibly matching TRBD1 (6 bases). V was clipped by 0 bases and J by 1 base, with 13 bases between them. CDR1 SGHRS and CDR2 YFSETQ come from the germline V gene. This CDR3 comprises 16 residues. The CDR3 DNA reads as TGCGCCAGCAGCTTGGGCACTTTGGGGGCCCAAGAGACCCAGTACTTC. As protein: CASSLGTLGAQETQYF.

The chain links TRBV7-9 to TRBJ2-7; D tentatively fits TRBD1 or TRBD2 (5 bases each). V gave up 8 bases and J gave up 0 bases, with 11 bases separating them. Germline CDR1 is SEHNR and CDR2 is FQNEAQ (reference sequence). This CDR3 region has 13 residues. CDR3 amino acids: CASEGRSSYEQYF. The CDR3 DNA is TGTGCCAGCGAGGGACGGAGCTCCTACGAGCAGTACTTC.

J is TRBJ2-1 and V is TRBV3-1 (or the pseudogene TRBV3-2), with TRBD1 as a possible D gene (5 bases). Trimming took 4 bases from V and 0 from J, leaving 13 bases between them. Per the germline V gene, CDR1 is LGHDT and CDR2 is YNNKEL (reference sequence). This CDR3 contains 16 residues. CDR3 residues: CASSRWTSSSYNEQFF. Written as DNA, the CDR3 is TGTGCCAGCAGCCGATGGACATCGAGCTCCTACAATGAGCAGTTCTTC.

Here the CDR3 reads CASSEAGGERRQPQHF. In DNA, the CDR3 is TGTGCCAGCAGTGAAGCGGGGGGGGAAAGGCGACAGCCCCAGCATTTT. The chain uses TRBV6-1 and TRBJ1-5; possibly TRBD1 for D (5 bases). V shed 0 bases and J shed 7 bases, with 16 bases lying between them. CDR1 is MNHNS and CDR2 is SASEGT in the germline V gene. This CDR3 is 16 amino acids long.

This clone was seen a handful of times. The chain recombines TRBV7-3 with TRBJ2-3; D is tentatively TRBD1 or TRBD2 (5 bases each). V lost 5 bases to trimming and J lost 7 bases, with 13 bases between them. The germline V gene has CDR1 SGHTA and CDR2 FQGTGA. The CDR3 has 13 residues. As DNA, the CDR3 is TGTGCCAGCAGCACCACTAGGGACCATACGCAGTATTTT. Its protein is CASSTTRDHTQYF.